A selection of T cell receptor beta chains follows, all from one sample in a study of T-cell reconstitution after alpha-beta-depleted transplantation in children. TCRdb re-called the PCR reads through MiXCR, storing one row per CDR3 protein. The table shows about 460,000 distinct CDR3 sequences, with 11% occurring only once. The specimen comprised PBMCs, mostly from graft donor cells, sampled 180 days after TCRalphabeta/CD19-depleted stem cell transplant. These receptors were collected from a female patient aged 2 to 10 who had a stem cell transplant for aplastic anemia, so the T cells may come from the graft donor. CDR3s include the opening cysteine and the closing phenylalanine or tryptophan. The D gene is left open where the match is weak. Expanded clones get a size class; other rows say once, few or many, or leave the size out.

D,J,V,size,DNA,CDR3
NA,TRBJ2-6,TRBV29-1,few,TGCAGCGTCCCGGGAATTAGCTCTGGGGCCAACGTCCTGACTTTC,CSVPGISSGANVLTF
TRBD2,TRBJ2-1,TRBV9,NA,TGTGCCAGCAGCGTACTAGGACTAGCGGGAGGCTCCTACAATGAGCAGTTCTTC,CASSVLGLAGGSYNEQFF
NA,TRBJ2-6,TRBV5-1,NA,TGCGCCAGCGGAGATCCTGGGGCCAACGGCCTGACTTTC,CASGDPGANGLTF
NA,TRBJ2-5,TRBV7-9,NA,TGTGCCAGCAGCTGGTCTGAGACCCAGTACTTC,CASSWSETQYF
TRBD2,TRBJ2-2,TRBV18,few,TGTGCCAGCTCACCAGTCGGACTAGCGGGGAACGGGAGAAACACCGGGGAGCTGTTTTTT,CASSPVGLAGNGRNTGELFF
NA,TRBJ1-1,TRBV6-2/TRBV6-3,few,TGTGCCAGCAGTGACCCGGGAGATCTAAACACTGAAGCTTTCTTT,CASSDPGDLNTEAFF
TRBD2,TRBJ2-3,TRBV7-8,NA,TGTGCCAGCAGCTTATCGGGCGGGAGGACAGATCCGCAGTATTTT,CASSLSGGRTDPQYF
NA,TRBJ2-4,TRBV7-2,NA,TGTGCCAGCAGCGGGTCGGCGGGGCCGGGTAGATACATTCAGTACTTC,CASSGSAGPGRYIQYF
TRBD2,TRBJ2-1,TRBV20-1,many,TGCAGTGCTATGGGGCGGGAGGGCCCGTACAATGAGCAGTTCTTC,CSAMGREGPYNEQFF
NA,TRBJ2-2,TRBV28,many,TGTGCCAGTCTACGATACGGGGAGCTGTTTTTT,CASLRYGELFF
NA,TRBJ2-1,TRBV29-1,few,TGCAGCGTAAACGGGAGAGGGATTAAGGATGAGCAGTTCTTC,CSVNGRGIKDEQFF
NA,TRBJ1-2,TRBV5-1,NA,TGCGCCAGCAGCCCGCCTGGCAGGGGCCATGGCTACACCTTC,CASSPPGRGHGYTF
NA,TRBJ1-2,TRBV28,few,TGTGCCAGCAGTGCGACAGGTCTTAACTATGGCTACACCTTC,CASSATGLNYGYTF
NA,TRBJ2-5,TRBV7-3,NA,TGTGCCAGCTGCCCGAACGGGGGGCGCGGAGAGACCCAGTACTTC,CASCPNGGRGETQYF
NA,TRBJ1-1,TRBV29-1,few,TGCAGCGTGTCTGTAGGAGCTTTCTTT,CSVSVGAFF
NA,TRBJ2-1,TRBV9,many,TGTGCCAGCAGCGTTCGGAGGGACAATGAGCAGTTCTTC,CASSVRRDNEQFF
TRBD1,TRBJ2-7,TRBV14,few,TGTGCCAGCAGCTTGAGACAGGGTTTTGTCTTCGAGCAGTACTTC,CASSLRQGFVFEQYF
TRBD1,TRBJ2-4,TRBV6-1,few,TGTGCCAGCAGTGATCTTGGGACAGACAGAAACATTCAGTACTTC,CASSDLGTDRNIQYF
TRBD2,TRBJ2-1,TRBV18,NA,TGTGCCACCCGCGAGGCTAGCGGGAGCTCTGAGCAGTTCTTC,CATREASGSSEQFF
NA,TRBJ2-1,TRBV24-1,many,TGTGCCACCTCTCGGGGTGGACCATACAATGAGCAGTTCTTC,CATSRGGPYNEQFF
NA,TRBJ2-4,TRBV5-6,few,TGTGCCAGCAGCTTTTGGGGAAAACTAGCCAAAAACATTCAGTACTTC,CASSFWGKLAKNIQYF
TRBD1,TRBJ1-5,TRBV28,many,TGTGCCAGCAGTAGGGACAGCTATAGCAATCAGCCCCAGCATTTT,CASSRDSYSNQPQHF
TRBD2,TRBJ2-1,TRBV9,few,TGTGCCAGCATCCGGCGGTGGCGGGAGGCCCACAATGAGCAGTTCTTC,CASIRRWREAHNEQFF
TRBD2,TRBJ2-3,TRBV29-1,NA,TGCAGCGTTGAAACGTGGGGTGGGGGCGGGAGGACCCCAGATACGCAGTATTTT,CSVETWGGGGRTPDTQYF
NA,TRBJ2-1,TRBV20-1,many,TGCAGTGCTCCGGAGCCGCGGGATGAGCAGTTCTTC,CSAPEPRDEQFF
NA,TRBJ2-5,TRBV20-1,many,TGCAGTGCTAGGAAAGAAGAGACCCAGTACTTC,CSARKEETQYF
NA,TRBJ2-3,TRBV14,NA,TGTGCCAGCAGCCCGCAGGGTCCCCGATCGGATACGCAGTATTTT,CASSPQGPRSDTQYF
NA,TRBJ1-1,TRBV6-5,few,TGTGCCAGCAGTTACACCGGGACAGCTTTCTTT,CASSYTGTAFF
NA,TRBJ2-7,TRBV19,NA,TGTGCCAGTAGTGGCAGGGACTACGAGCAGTACTTC,CASSGRDYEQYF
TRBD1,TRBJ1-5,TRBV20-1,many,TGCAGTGCTAGCGGGACAGGGGAGGGCGTTAGCAATCAGCCCCAGCATTTT,CSASGTGEGVSNQPQHF
NA,TRBJ1-2,TRBV15,few,TGTGCCACCAGCAGAGATCTTCTCGGCTATGGCTACACCTTC,CATSRDLLGYGYTF
NA,TRBJ2-1,TRBV12-5,NA,TGTGCTAGTGGTTTAACAGGTGTGGACTTCTTC,CASGLTGVDFF
NA,TRBJ2-5,TRBV15,NA,TGTGCCACCAGCACCAGGGGTGAGACCCAGTACTTC,CATSTRGETQYF
TRBD2,TRBJ2-1,TRBV20-1,few,TGCAGTGCTACAAATGGACTAGCGGGAGGAGGAGGCTACAATGAGCAGTTCTTC,CSATNGLAGGGGYNEQFF
TRBD1,TRBJ1-1,TRBV7-2,few,TGTGCCAGCAGCTTACAGGGGGTAGTGAACACTGAAGCTTTCTTT,CASSLQGVVNTEAFF
TRBD2,TRBJ2-3,TRBV18,NA,TGTGCCAGCGCGGGAGCTTCCAGCACAGATACGCAGTATTTT,CASAGASSTDTQYF
NA,TRBJ2-2,TRBV9,NA,TGTGCCAGCAGCGTAGATGGGACGCCGAACACCGGGGAGCTGTTTTTT,CASSVDGTPNTGELFF
NA,TRBJ1-2,TRBV20-1,NA,TGCAGTGCTACCCGGACAGAAGCTGGCTACACCTTC,CSATRTEAGYTF
NA,TRBJ1-4,TRBV6-5,NA,TGTGCCAGCAGTTACTCAGCGGTAACTAATGAAAAACTGTTTTTT,CASSYSAVTNEKLFF
TRBD1,TRBJ1-1,TRBV3-1,NA,TGTGCCAGCAGCTATTCGACAGGGAGGAACACTGAAGCTTTCTTT,CASSYSTGRNTEAFF